The present T cell receptor beta chain was sequenced within a study of glioma-infiltrating T cells. Using RNA template, CDR3s of TCR alpha and beta were amplified with iRepertoire arm-PCR. TCRdb re-analysed the multiplex PCR reads in MiXCR, keeping a single row per CDR3 protein. The data contain under 150,000 distinct CDR3 sequences, under 25% of them singletons. The study's findings and limits: Tissue and blood shared very few CDR3 sequences. Above-expected tissue-blood divergence occurred in all gliomas, most in low-grade ones.

As regards this clonotype: Its antigen is not known.

This CDR3 contains 11 residues. CDR1 MDHEN and CDR2 SYDVKM come from the germline V gene. V lost 6 bases to trimming and J lost 8 bases, with 8 bases between them. This TCR came from a human donor with low-grade glioma or glioblastoma, undergoing nonglioma brain surgery, or in good health (not recorded which). The V call is TRBV28, the J call TRBJ2-1; D not certain. The sequenced sample was glioma tissue, nonneoplastic brain tissue, or PBMCs (not recorded which). The CDR3 protein is CASSAPDEQFF. The CDR3 bases are TGTGCCAGCAGCGCGCCAGATGAGCAGTTCTTC.